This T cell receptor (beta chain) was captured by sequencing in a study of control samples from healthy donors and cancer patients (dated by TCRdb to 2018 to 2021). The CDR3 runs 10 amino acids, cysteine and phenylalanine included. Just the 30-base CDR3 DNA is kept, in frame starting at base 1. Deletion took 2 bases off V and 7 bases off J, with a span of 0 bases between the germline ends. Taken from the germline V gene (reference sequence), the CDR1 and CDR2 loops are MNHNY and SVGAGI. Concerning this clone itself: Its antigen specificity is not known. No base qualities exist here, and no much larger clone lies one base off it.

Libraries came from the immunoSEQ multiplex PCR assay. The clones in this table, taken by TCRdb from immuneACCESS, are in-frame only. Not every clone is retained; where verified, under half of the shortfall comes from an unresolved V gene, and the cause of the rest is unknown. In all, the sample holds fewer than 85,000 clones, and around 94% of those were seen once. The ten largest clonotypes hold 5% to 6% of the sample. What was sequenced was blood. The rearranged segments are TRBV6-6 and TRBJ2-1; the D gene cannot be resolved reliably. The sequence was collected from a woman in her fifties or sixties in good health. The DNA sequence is TGTGCCAGCAGTTACAATGAGCAGTTCTTC. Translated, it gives CASSYNEQFF.